What follows are 23 T cell receptor beta chains derived from one specimen sequenced in a study of PD-L1 blockade in urothelial cancer. Method: immunoSEQ multiplex PCR; TCRdb's copy keeps in-frame clones and lacks some. The table lists about 91,000 clones, 90% to 95% of them singletons. Specimen: PBMCs, collected around atezolizumab (anti-PD-L1) treatment. Every receptor here comes from a man in his sixties with urothelial cancer.

The chain employs TRBV4-3 and TRBJ1-5; 7 bases agree with TRBD1. There are 14 residues in the CDR3. Germline trimming cut 3 bases from V and 5 bases from J; bases unmatched to any gene: 4. The germline V gene has CDR1 LGHNA and CDR2 YSLEER. CDR3 sequence: CASSQGTAYQPQHF. The DNA of the CDR3 is TGCGCCAGCAGCCAGGGGACAGCTTATCAGCCCCAGCATTTT.

A word on this clone: At one end the junction does not follow the germline gene, possibly because of a read error. The V and J genes are TRBV7-2 and TRBJ2-1, with 13 bases matching TRBD2. Per the germline V gene, CDR1 is SGHTA and CDR2 is FQGNSA. The CDR3 consists of 14 residues. The CDR3 loop reads CASSSGTSGNVQFF. CDR3 nucleotide sequence: TGTGCCAGCAGCTCAGGGACTAGCGGGAATGTGCAGTTCTTC. Together with reference TRBV7-2 and TRBJ2-1, the CDR3 gives the full variable domain: GAGVSQSPSNKVTEKGKDVELRCDPISGHTALYWYRQSLGQGLEFLIYFQGNSAPDKSGLPSDRFSAERTGGSVSTLTIQRTQQEDSAVYLCASSSGTSGNVQFFGPGTRLTVL.

V and J are TRBV2 and TRBJ2-6, with D perhaps TRBD2 (6 bases). Trimming took off 8 bases at V and 2 bases at J, with 16 bases between the two ends. Germline V gives CDR1 SNHLY, CDR2 FYNNEI. The CDR3 has 16 amino acids. Written as DNA, the CDR3 is TGTGCCAGCGTCCGGGACTCAAGCGCTGGGGCCAACGTCCTGACTTTC. Amino acids: CASVRDSSAGANVLTF.

The chain carries TRBV6-6 and TRBJ1-5; D perhaps matches TRBD1 (5 bases). Trimming shortened V by 2 bases and J by 7 bases, and 12 bases separated the two germline ends. Germline V gene lookup returns CDR1 MNHNY and CDR2 SVGAGI (reference sequence). CDR3 length: 14 residues. The CDR3 nucleotides are TGTGCCAGCAGTTACGATCAGGGATTCCAGCCCCAGCATTTT. As protein: CASSYDQGFQPQHF.

The rearrangement joins TRBV10-2 to TRBJ2-1, with 10 bases lining up with TRBD2. There are 16 residues in the CDR3. Trimming took 3 bases from V and 8 from J; bases not matched to a gene: 10. CDR1 is WSHSY and CDR2 is SAAADI in the germline V gene. CDR3 nucleotide sequence: TGCGCCAGCAGTGACCGACTAGCGGGCTCGATACATGAGCAGTTCTTC. This sequence encodes CASSDRLAGSIHEQFF.

This chain connects TRBV6-5 to TRBJ1-2, with D tentatively TRBD1 (6 bases). The CDR3 contains 13 residues. Trimming shortened V by 11 bases and J by 1 base, and 14 bases separated the two germline ends. Germline V CDR1 and CDR2: MNHEY, SVGAGI. CDR3: CASRQALNYGYTF. The CDR3 DNA follows: TGTGCCTCGAGACAGGCGCTTAACTATGGCTACACCTTC.

The sample holds a few counts of this clone. The V gene is TRBV4-2, the J gene TRBJ1-1, with D possibly TRBD1 on 5 matching bases. The length of the CDR3 is 14 residues. The germline V and J ends were trimmed by 1 base and 4 bases, with 10 bases remaining between them. The germline V gene has CDR1 LGHNA and CDR2 YNFKEQ. CDR3 loop: CASSQAGPGTEAFF. DNA of the CDR3: TGTGCCAGCAGCCAAGCAGGGCCGGGCACTGAAGCTTTCTTT.

This clone was counted once. The chain couples TRBV6-6 to TRBJ2-5, with 9 bases that match TRBD2. Trimming removed 2 bases from V and 5 bases from J; junction bases left unmatched: 9. CDR1 MNHNY and CDR2 SVGAGI come from the germline V gene (reference sequence). The CDR3 has 16 residues. CDR3 nucleotide sequence: TGTGCCAGCAGTTACCCGAGACAGGCGGGAGGGGAGACCCAGTACTTC. Its translation: CASSYPRQAGGETQYF.

The chain joins TRBV7-9 to TRBJ1-1; the D gene is possibly TRBD1 (6 bases). In germline, CDR1 is SEHNR, CDR2 FQNEAQ (reference sequence). The CDR3 length is 14 residues. The germline V and J ends were trimmed by 5 bases and 0 bases, with 10 bases remaining between them. The DNA of the CDR3 is TGTGCCAGCAGCGATACAGGGTTGAACACTGAAGCTTTCTTT. This encodes CASSDTGLNTEAFF.

V and J are TRBV7-2 and TRBJ2-7; TRBD2 matches at 10 bases. The V and J ends lost 1 base and 1 base, in that order; junction bases with no gene match: 10. This CDR3 region has 18 residues. Germline V gene data show CDR1 as SGHTA and CDR2 as FQGNSA. The CDR3 DNA follows: TGTGCCAGCAGCTTAGAAACTAGCGGGAAGGGGAGTTCCTACGAGCAGTACTTC. Residues: CASSLETSGKGSSYEQYF.

The chain combines TRBV2 with TRBJ2-3; possibly TRBD2 for D (5 bases). The germline CDR1 and CDR2 sequences are SNHLY and FYNNEI. The V and J ends lost 5 bases and 0 bases respectively, with 9 bases between them. The CDR3 length is 14 residues. The CDR3: CASSSRTSTDTQYF. Written as DNA, the CDR3 is TGTGCCAGCAGTAGCCGGACTAGCACAGATACGCAGTATTTT. The entire variable domain, with the rest obtained from reference TRBV2 and TRBJ2-3, is as follows: EPEVTQTPSHQVTQMGQEVILRCVPISNHLYFYWYRQILGQKVEFLVSFYNNEISEKSEIFDDQFSVERPDGSNFTLKIRSTKLEDSAMYFCASSSRTSTDTQYFGPGTRLTVL.

This chain uses TRBV5-4 with TRBJ2-3; D gene unclear. Looked up from germline, CDR1 is SGHNT and CDR2 is YYREEE (reference sequence). Trimming pared 0 bases from V and 0 bases from J, leaving 11 bases between. This CDR3 is built from 16 residues. Here the CDR3 reads CASSLDALPSTDTQYF. DNA of the CDR3: TGTGCCAGCAGCTTGGATGCCCTACCTAGCACAGATACGCAGTATTTT.

The chain is built from TRBV7-2 and TRBJ2-5, with a possible D match to TRBD2 (5 bases). Trimming removed 3 bases at V and 5 bases at J, with 16 bases between. The germline CDR1 and CDR2 sequences are SGHTA and FQGNSA. The CDR3 has 15 residues. CDR3 sequence reads: CASSFRADSRETQYF. The CDR3 bases are TGTGCCAGCAGCTTTAGAGCGGACTCCAGGGAGACCCAGTACTTC.

This chain's CDR3 is CASSLWSGEPLHF. The CDR3 nucleotides are TGTGCCAGCAGTTTATGGTCCGGGGAACCCCTCCACTTT. The chain uses TRBV27 and TRBJ1-6; D gene uncertain. V was pared by 1 base and J by 12 bases, with 10 bases between. The CDR3 covers 13 residues. Germline V gene lookup returns CDR1 MNHEY and CDR2 SMNVEV (reference sequence).

The V call is TRBV5-1, the J call TRBJ2-1; TRBD2 matches at 14 bases. Germline V gene lookup returns CDR1 SGHRS and CDR2 YFSETQ. The CDR3 covers 14 residues. After removal of 0 bases from V and 16 bases from J, the junction contained 6 bases not matched to a gene. CDR3 sequence reads: CASSLVGLAGDEFF. CDR3 sequence (DNA): TGCGCCAGCAGCTTGGTGGGACTAGCGGGAGATGAATTCTTC.

This clone has more than one count but fewer than ten. V and J are TRBV19 and TRBJ2-7, with 7 bases lining up with TRBD1. J was trimmed by 7 bases and V by 6 bases; bases with no gene match: 9. The germline CDR1 and CDR2 sequences are LNHDA and SQIVND (reference sequence). The CDR3 has 13 residues. CDR3 DNA: TGTGCCAGTAGGGAAAGCCCAGGGGGTGAGCAGTACTTC. Translated: CASRESPGGEQYF.

The chain has TRBV7-8 and TRBJ2-7; D uncertain. Germline CDR1 SGHVS, CDR2 FQNEAQ. The CDR3 totals 15 residues. V lost 0 bases and J 2 bases, leaving 11 bases between the germline ends. CDR3 bases: TGTGCCAGCAGCTTAGCTTCGGCTAGAGCCTACGAGCAGTACTTC. Translating gives CASSLASARAYEQYF.

The chain links TRBV5-4 to TRBJ2-5, with 13 bases fitting TRBD2. The CDR3 sequence is 16 residues long. The J segment lost 5 bases and the V segment lost 4 bases, leaving 8 bases of the junction unmatched. Germline V gene lookup returns CDR1 SGHNT and CDR2 YYREEE (reference sequence). The CDR3 sequence: CASSTRTSGRGETQYF. Written as DNA, the CDR3 is TGTGCCAGCAGCACGCGGACTAGCGGGAGAGGTGAGACCCAGTACTTC.

This rearrangement joins TRBV6-5 to TRBJ2-1; TRBD2 agrees at 14 bases. Germline V gene sequence: CDR1 MNHEY, CDR2 SVGAGI. V trimming: 4 bases; J trimming: 8 bases; junction bases outside the gene matches: 7. The length of the CDR3 is 16 residues. The CDR3 DNA sequence: TGTGCCAGCAGTTTTGGACTAGCGGGAGGTAGGGATGAGCAGTTCTTC. This codes for CASSFGLAGGRDEQFF.

The rearrangement links TRBV6-1 to TRBJ1-5; D is ambiguous. This CDR3 has 16 residues. The germline gives CDR1 MNHNS, CDR2 SASEGT. Between the trimmed V and J ends, which lost 3 bases and 6 bases, there was a span of 18 bases. CDR3 in amino acids: CASSDGTTWAIQPQHF. Here the CDR3 DNA reads TGTGCCAGCAGTGATGGAACAACCTGGGCGATTCAGCCCCAGCATTTT.

The V gene is TRBV6-5, the J gene TRBJ2-2, with D tentatively TRBD1 (6 bases). The V gene lost 1 base and the J gene lost 3 bases, with 12 bases spanning the gap. This CDR3 comprises 16 residues. CDR1 is MNHEY and CDR2 is SVGAGI in the germline V gene. The CDR3 nucleotides are TGTGCCAGCAGTTACTTAAGGGGGTCGGACACCGGGGAGCTGTTTTTT. Its protein product is CASSYLRGSDTGELFF.

The chain uses TRBV5-3 and TRBJ2-7; 7 positions match TRBD2. TRBV5-3 carries the ORF label, with uncertain function. With V trimmed by 1 base and J by 5 bases, 9 bases remained unmatched. The CDR3 totals 15 residues. The CDR3 DNA is TGTGCCAGAAGCTTGTTCCAGCGGGATAGAGACGAGCAGTACTTC. Protein: CARSLFQRDRDEQYF.

In its sample, this clone was seen a few times. The chain uses TRBV6-6 and TRBJ2-7; a weak D match, TRBD2 (5 bases). The CDR3 spans 15 residues. Trimming took off 2 bases at V and 5 bases at J, with 16 bases between the two ends. The germline CDR1 and CDR2 sequences are MNHNY and SVGAGI (reference sequence). CDR3: CASSYAAETNHEQYF. In nucleotides, the CDR3 is TGTGCCAGCAGTTACGCCGCCGAGACTAACCACGAGCAGTACTTC.